This TCR beta chain was profiled in a study of ipilimumab plus nivolumab after autologous stem cell transplantation. Overall study context: Patients received a median of about 5 ipilimumab and roughly 8 nivolumab doses. Points from the study as a whole: TCR repertoire, Treg phenotype and gut microbiota reportedly support more study of this approach.

Produced via immunoSEQ multiplex PCR; TCRdb's table is partial and in-frame only. The sample records 9,400 or so clones, about two thirds being singletons. V shed 0 bases and J shed 6 bases, with 18 bases lying between them. In germline, CDR1 is SGHRS, CDR2 YFSETQ. This CDR3 spans 16 amino acids. Patients got ipilimumab 1 mg/kg beginning 14 to 28 days post-transplant. On this clone itself: As yet, its antigen is unknown.

The chain links TRBV5-1 to TRBJ1-2; TRBD1 might be the D (5 bases). Sequences were derived from PBMCs, sampled in a trial of ipilimumab plus nivolumab as post-transplant consolidation. This sequence was found in a female donor with multiple myeloma. The CDR3 coding sequence is TGCGCCAGCAGCTTGGACTGGCAGGGTCCTTCAAATGGCTACACCTTC. Translated, it gives CASSLDWQGPSNGYTF.